Listed below are T cell receptor beta chains from one sample, sequenced in a study of blood T cell repertoires in COVID-19. Profiling relied on immunoSEQ multiplex PCR, and the TCRdb table lists in-frame clones only, not all of them. The data show roughly 140,000 clones, with about four fifths seen just once and approximately 3.4% held by the top ten. Specimen: peripheral blood. Every receptor here comes from a man aged 70 or older who had recovered from COVID-19. The CDR3 runs from the conserved cysteine through the conserved F or W. A D gene is named only where the DNA matches it firmly. Some rows mark clone size as missing; the rest say once, few, many or name a class of expanded clone.

clone_size,v_call,d_call,j_call,cdr3_aa,cdr3_nt
NA,TRBV30,NA,TRBJ1-1,CAWRTGLNTEAFF,TGTGCCTGGAGAACGGGACTTAACACTGAAGCTTTCTTT
NA,TRBV3-1/TRBV3-2,TRBD2,TRBJ2-3,CASSPEGLAGVSTDTQYF,TGTGCCAGCAGCCCAGAAGGGCTAGCGGGAGTTTCCACAGATACGCAGTATTTT
once,TRBV19,TRBD1,TRBJ1-5,CASSIGQGGNQPQHF,TGTGCCAGTAGTATAGGACAGGGTGGGAATCAGCCCCAGCATTTT
NA,TRBV6-4,TRBD2,TRBJ2-7,CASSDCEASGFYEQYF,TGTGCCAGCAGTGACTGCGAGGCTAGCGGATTCTACGAGCAGTACTTC
few,TRBV29-1,TRBD1,TRBJ2-7,CSVGGQDYYEQYF,TGCAGCGTTGGGGGACAGGACTACTACGAGCAGTACTTC
few,TRBV3-1/TRBV3-2,TRBD1,TRBJ2-7,CASSQATGAGYEQYF,TGTGCCAGCAGCCAAGCGACAGGGGCGGGCTACGAGCAGTACTTC
NA,TRBV5-1,TRBD1,TRBJ2-2,CASSLEQGAGELFF,TGCGCCAGCAGCTTGGAACAGGGGGCCGGGGAGCTGTTTTTT
NA,TRBV7-2,NA,TRBJ1-1,CASSLNRVSEAFF,TGTGCCAGCAGCTTAAACAGGGTTTCTGAAGCTTTCTTT
NA,TRBV30,TRBD1,TRBJ1-5,CAWRPRGTGRQPQHF,TGTGCCTGGCGACCTAGGGGGACAGGCCGTCAGCCCCAGCATTTT
few,TRBV7-9,NA,TRBJ2-5,CASSSLKGGPGTQYF,TGTGCCAGCAGCTCGCTAAAAGGGGGTCCTGGGACCCAGTACTTC
NA,TRBV5-1,NA,TRBJ2-5,CASSLGGQTRETQYF,TGCGCCAGCAGCTTGGGTGGACAAACAAGAGAGACCCAGTACTTC
once,TRBV5-4,TRBD1,TRBJ1-2,CASSLAGGKLYGYTF,TGTGCCAGCAGCTTGGCAGGGGGAAAGCTCTATGGCTACACCTTC
few,TRBV18,TRBD2,TRBJ2-1,CASSTGLNNEQFF,TGTGCCAGCTCAACGGGACTAAATAATGAGCAGTTCTTC
NA,TRBV19,NA,TRBJ2-1,CASSLFESYNEQFF,TGTGCCAGTAGTTTGTTCGAGTCCTACAATGAGCAGTTCTTC
NA,TRBV29-1,NA,TRBJ1-2,CSVESGGYTF,TGCAGCGTTGAGTCCGGTGGCTACACCTTC
few,TRBV11-3,NA,TRBJ2-3,CASSLSGTTNTQYF,TGTGCCAGCAGCTTAAGCGGGACAACGAATACGCAGTATTTT
NA,TRBV2,TRBD1,TRBJ2-7,CASRQTGGHEQYF,TGTGCCAGCAGGCAGACAGGGGGGCACGAGCAGTACTTC
few,TRBV3-1/TRBV3-2,TRBD2,TRBJ2-3,CASSQDSVAGPTDTQYF,TGTGCCAGCAGCCAAGATTCCGTAGCGGGACCCACAGATACGCAGTATTTT
few,TRBV5-1,NA,TRBJ2-2,CASSLPGLRSGELFF,TGCGCCAGCAGCTTACCGGGACTGAGGTCCGGGGAGCTGTTTTTT
few,TRBV10-2,NA,TRBJ1-1,CASSEGTNTEAFF,TGCGCCAGCAGTGAGGGCACGAACACTGAAGCTTTCTTT
NA,TRBV27,TRBD2,TRBJ2-7,CASSRSGMGTYEQYF,TGTGCCAGCAGCCGAAGCGGGATGGGGACCTACGAGCAGTACTTC
NA,TRBV12-3/TRBV12-4,NA,TRBJ1-5,CASQSVIRGPQHF,TGTGCCAGCCAATCCGTCATCCGGGGGCCCCAGCATTTT
NA,TRBV18,TRBD2,TRBJ2-1,CASSMGLAGAGLLFF,TGTGCCAGCTCAATGGGACTAGCGGGAGCCGGATTGTTGTTCTTC
NA,TRBV12-3/TRBV12-4,TRBD1,TRBJ2-7,CASTDRGTYEQYF,TGTGCCAGCACAGACAGGGGTACCTACGAGCAGTACTTC
NA,TRBV19,NA,TRBJ1-1,CASSTGVETEAFF,TGTGCCAGTAGTACAGGGGTAGAAACTGAAGCTTTCTTT
NA,TRBV6-5,NA,TRBJ2-7,CASRRESYEQYF,TGTGCCAGCAGGCGGGAATCCTACGAGCAGTACTTC
NA,TRBV7-9,NA,TRBJ2-7,CASTRPGEQYF,TGTGCCAGCACTCGTCCGGGCGAGCAGTACTTC
once,TRBV7-8,NA,TRBJ2-1,CASSPRAGANEQFF,TGTGCCAGCAGCCCAAGGGCAGGGGCCAATGAGCAGTTCTTC
once,TRBV6-5,TRBD1,TRBJ2-5,CASSSGQGHQETQYF,TGTGCCAGCAGTTCCGGACAGGGGCACCAAGAGACCCAGTACTTC
NA,TRBV5-6,TRBD1,TRBJ1-2,CARSLRTGGPIYGYTF,TGTGCCAGAAGCCTCCGGACAGGGGGACCTATCTATGGCTACACCTTC
NA,TRBV18,TRBD2,TRBJ2-7,CASSRAGAEFEQYF,TGTGCCAGCTCACGAGCGGGGGCCGAGTTCGAGCAGTACTTC
NA,TRBV30,NA,TRBJ1-5,CAWSEREDQPQHF,TGTGCCTGGAGTGAAAGGGAGGACCAGCCCCAGCATTTT
NA,TRBV3-1/TRBV3-2,TRBD1,TRBJ2-7,CASSRQGMSYEQYF,TGTGCCAGCAGCCGACAGGGGATGAGCTACGAGCAGTACTTC
NA,TRBV12-3/TRBV12-4,TRBD1,TRBJ1-4,CASSSGTGEQLFF,TGTGCCAGCAGTTCCGGGACAGGGGAACAACTGTTTTTT
NA,TRBV9,NA,TRBJ2-3,CASSVPGATQYF,TGTGCCAGCAGCGTACCGGGTGCTACGCAGTATTTT
NA,TRBV6-5,TRBD1,TRBJ1-4,CASSKQQGANEKLFF,TGTGCCAGCAGTAAACAACAGGGGGCTAATGAAAAACTGTTTTTT
once,TRBV14,NA,TRBJ2-6,CASSRYPTGGFSGANVLTF,TGTGCCAGCAGCCGTTACCCTACAGGTGGATTCTCTGGGGCCAACGTCCTGACTTTC
few,TRBV5-1,NA,TRBJ1-1,CASSFQQGSAEAFF,TGCGCCAGCAGCTTCCAACAGGGCTCGGCTGAAGCTTTCTTT
NA,TRBV4-1,NA,TRBJ2-6,CASSQRTGNEISGANVLTF,TGCGCCAGCAGCCAAAGAACCGGGAATGAGATCTCTGGGGCCAACGTCCTGACTTTC
NA,TRBV19,TRBD1,TRBJ1-3,CASSIVYVAGTGLSGNTIYF,TGTGCCAGTAGTATAGTCTACGTTGCCGGGACAGGCCTCTCTGGAAACACCATATATTTT
NA,TRBV7-2,TRBD1,TRBJ2-7,CASSTAAGTGTYEQYF,TGTGCCAGCAGCACCGCGGCCGGGACAGGGACCTACGAGCAGTACTTC
NA,TRBV18,TRBD1,TRBJ2-7,CASSPTGQGTYEQYF,TGTGCCAGCTCACCCACAGGACAGGGTACCTACGAGCAGTACTTC
NA,TRBV27,TRBD2,TRBJ2-7,CASRTSGSYEQYF,TGTGCCAGCAGAACTAGCGGCTCCTACGAGCAGTACTTC
few,TRBV10-3,TRBD1,TRBJ1-3,CAINQGQSSGNTIYF,TGTGCCATCAACCAGGGACAGAGCTCTGGAAACACCATATATTTT
NA,TRBV18,NA,TRBJ1-5,CASSSEGGAQHF,TGTGCCAGCTCTTCGGAGGGTGGGGCCCAGCATTTT
NA,TRBV4-1,TRBD2,TRBJ2-2,CASSQGASGFTGELFF,TGCGCCAGCAGCCAAGGGGCTAGCGGGTTCACCGGGGAGCTGTTTTTT
NA,TRBV19,TRBD1,TRBJ1-2,CASSTGTDIYNYGYTF,TGTGCCAGTAGTACCGGGACAGATATCTATAACTATGGCTACACCTTC
few,TRBV6-2/TRBV6-3,TRBD1,TRBJ2-7,CASSAPQGNFYEQYF,TGTGCCAGCAGCGCTCCACAGGGGAATTTTTACGAGCAGTACTTC